Listed below are T cell receptor beta chains from one sample, sequenced in a study of T cells in Graves' hyperthyroidism and ophthalmopathy. TCRdb redid the calling of the multiplex PCR reads with MiXCR, one entry per CDR3 protein. The table shows over 300,000 distinct CDR3 sequences, with approximately 14% occurring only once. The sequenced sample was blood. These receptor sequences come from a woman aged 35 to 49 with Graves' ophthalmopathy. The CDR3 runs from the conserved cysteine through the conserved F or W. D genes are given only for firm matches. Rows may omit the clone size; those that give it use once, few, many or a size class.

clone size	V gene	D gene	J gene	CDR3 DNA	CDR3 protein
many	TRBV10-3	.	TRBJ1-1	TGTGCCATCAGGGAAAACACTGAAGCTTTCTTT	CAIRENTEAFF
many	TRBV7-9	TRBD1	TRBJ1-1	TGTGCCAGCAGCTCCGGGACAGGGGGCATCACTGAAGCTTTCTTT	CASSSGTGGITEAFF
many	TRBV29-1	.	TRBJ2-7	TGCAGCGTTGAGGTAGGGACGTACCGCGAGCAGTACTTC	CSVEVGTYREQYF
.	TRBV19	TRBD1	TRBJ2-3	TGTGCCAGTAAGGGGGCCGGGACAGGGCTCACAGATACGCAGTATTTT	CASKGAGTGLTDTQYF
many	TRBV6-1	TRBD1	TRBJ1-2	TGTGCCAGCTGGGACAGGGTGTATGGCTACACCTTC	CASWDRVYGYTF
.	TRBV19	.	TRBJ1-5	TGTGCCAGTAGTATAGATCGGTGGGGTCAGCCCCAGCATTTT	CASSIDRWGQPQHF
many	TRBV6-1	.	TRBJ2-3	TGTGCCAGCCAGATTCAAGATACGCAGTATTTT	CASQIQDTQYF
many	TRBV7-2	.	TRBJ2-2	TGTGCCAGCAGCTTAGCGCTTAAATTCACCGGGGAGCTGTTTTTT	CASSLALKFTGELFF
few	TRBV6-1	.	TRBJ1-3	TGTGCCAGCAGTGGAGGGGGAGACCGTGGAAACACCATATATTTT	CASSGGGDRGNTIYF
few	TRBV5-4	TRBD2	TRBJ2-1	TGTGCCAGCAGCTTGAAAGCGGGACCCTACAATGAGCAGTTCTTC	CASSLKAGPYNEQFF
once	TRBV3-1	.	TRBJ1-4	TGTGCCAGCAGCCAAGACTGGGGAGGGACTAATGAAAAACTGTTTTTT	CASSQDWGGTNEKLFF
many	TRBV28	.	TRBJ2-7	TGTGCCAGCAGTTTTGGCTCCAGTTATTACGAGCAGTACTTC	CASSFGSSYYEQYF
many	TRBV11-2	.	TRBJ1-1	TGTGCCAGCAGCCGCGACATCACTGAAGCTTTCTTT	CASSRDITEAFF
many	TRBV24-1	.	TRBJ2-5	TGTGCCACCAGTGATTATGTGGGACGGCAAGAGACCCAGTACTTC	CATSDYVGRQETQYF
few	TRBV5-1	.	TRBJ1-2	TGCGCCAGCAGCAAGAGGGTTGACTATGGCTACACCTTC	CASSKRVDYGYTF
many	TRBV11-2	.	TRBJ1-5	TGTGCCAGCAGGGACACTTTGGAGCCCCAGCATTTT	CASRDTLEPQHF
.	TRBV7-9	TRBD2	TRBJ2-7	TGTGCCAGCAGCTTAGCAGCGGGGGGGCTCTACGAGCAGTACTTC	CASSLAAGGLYEQYF
.	TRBV20-1	.	TRBJ1-5	TGCAGTGCCGGGGGGCGGGGTGGCCAGCCCCAGCATTTT	CSAGGRGGQPQHF
.	TRBV19	TRBD2	TRBJ2-5	TGTGCCAGTAGTAAGCGGGGAGAGACCCAGTACTTC	CASSKRGETQYF
few	TRBV10-3	TRBD2	TRBJ2-7	TGTGCCACCCGGCAAGCGGTGACTAGCGGGGGTTCCTACGAGCAGTACTTC	CATRQAVTSGGSYEQYF
.	TRBV19	.	TRBJ1-5	TGTGCCAGTAGATACAGGTACAATCAGCCCCAGCATTTT	CASRYRYNQPQHF
.	TRBV29-1	TRBD1	TRBJ1-1	TGCAGCGTTGTAGGGGGCTATGAAGCTTTCTTT	CSVVGGYEAFF
many	TRBV5-6	TRBD1	TRBJ1-5	TGTGCCAGCAGCCGGGACAGTTTCAATCAGCCCCAGCATTTT	CASSRDSFNQPQHF
many	TRBV6-2/TRBV6-3	TRBD2	TRBJ2-7	TGTGCCAGCAGCCCTATGACTAGCAGGAACGAGCAGTACTTC	CASSPMTSRNEQYF
many	TRBV7-8	.	TRBJ2-7	TGTGCCAGCACCACACTTTGGGGGGCCTACGAGCAGTACTTC	CASTTLWGAYEQYF
.	TRBV3-1	.	TRBJ2-5	TGTGCCAGCAGCCCCCGCCCAGGGAAAAGGGGGCAAGAGACCCAGTACTTC	CASSPRPGKRGQETQYF
once	TRBV18	.	TRBJ2-2	TGTGCCAGCTCACCGTCCGCTAACGGGGAGCTGTTTTTT	CASSPSANGELFF
many	TRBV25-1	.	TRBJ2-3	TGTGCCAGCAGCGACCCGGGGGCAAGCACAGATACGCAGTATTTT	CASSDPGASTDTQYF
.	TRBV7-2	.	TRBJ2-1	TGTGCCAGCAGCTTAGCGGGGGGGCTGTATGAGCAGTTCTTC	CASSLAGGLYEQFF
many	TRBV2	.	TRBJ1-1	TGTGCCAGCAGGTACAGGGAAGGGATGAACACTGAAGCTTTCTTT	CASRYREGMNTEAFF
few	TRBV7-9	.	TRBJ1-6	TGTGCCAGCACCATAGGGGAAGGGGGTAGTTCACCCCTCCACTTT	CASTIGEGGSSPLHF
few	TRBV11-2	.	TRBJ2-1	TGTGCCAGCAGCTACGGCGGCGCGAAATACTCCTACAATGAGCAGTTCTTC	CASSYGGAKYSYNEQFF
.	TRBV7-9	.	TRBJ2-3	TGTGCCAGCAGCCACCTGAGCACAGATACGCAGTATTTT	CASSHLSTDTQYF
many	TRBV27	TRBD1	TRBJ1-1	TGTGCCAGCAGTTTATTCCAGGGGGCGAATGAAGCTTTCTTT	CASSLFQGANEAFF
many	TRBV20-1	TRBD2	TRBJ2-1	TGCAGTGCTACTAGCGGGGGGGCCTCTCGGGGCAATGAGCAGTTCTTC	CSATSGGASRGNEQFF
few	TRBV5-4	.	TRBJ2-5	TGTGCCAGCAGCCTCGATTACCTAGGGGAGACCCAGTACTTC	CASSLDYLGETQYF
many	TRBV12-3/TRBV12-4	TRBD1	TRBJ1-5	TGTGCCACCAGAGAACAGGGGAATAGCAATCAGCCCCAGCATTTT	CATREQGNSNQPQHF
.	TRBV5-6	.	TRBJ2-3	TGTGCCAGCAGCTTGGTCGGATACGCTAGCACAGATACGCAGTATTTT	CASSLVGYASTDTQYF
few	TRBV6-2/TRBV6-3	.	TRBJ1-5	TGTGCCAGCAGGGGGGGGTCCGGGATCAATCAGCCCCAGCATTTT	CASRGGSGINQPQHF
many	TRBV28	.	TRBJ1-2	TGTGCCAGCAGGGGGTTAGCACAAGGCTACACCTTC	CASRGLAQGYTF
many	TRBV6-2/TRBV6-3	TRBD1	TRBJ2-7	TGTGCCAGCAGGCCACCCGGGACAGGGGGGTACGAGCAGTACTTC	CASRPPGTGGYEQYF
many	TRBV28	TRBD2	TRBJ2-5	TGTGCCAGCAGTTTCCGACTAGCGGGAGCCCAAGAGACCCAGTACTTC	CASSFRLAGAQETQYF
.	TRBV19	TRBD1	TRBJ1-6	TGTGCCAGTAGTATTGGACAGGATGATAATTCACCCCTCCACTTT	CASSIGQDDNSPLHF
many	TRBV27	.	TRBJ1-1	TGTGCCAGCGGCCTCGGGCCGGGGGAAGCTTTCTTT	CASGLGPGEAFF
many	TRBV30	TRBD2	TRBJ2-1	TGTGCCTGGAGTCCTCCCCGTGGGGGGGATTGGTATGAGCAGTTCTTC	CAWSPPRGGDWYEQFF
many	TRBV28	.	TRBJ1-1	TGTGCCAGCAGTTTGGAGGACAGCGAAGCTTTCTTT	CASSLEDSEAFF
.	TRBV27	TRBD2	TRBJ2-5	TGTGCCAGCAGTCAGGGGACTAGCGGGATAGAGACCCAGTACTTC	CASSQGTSGIETQYF
many	TRBV10-3	.	TRBJ2-3	TGTGCCATCAGTGAGGCCCACACAGATACGCAGTATTTT	CAISEAHTDTQYF
many	TRBV10-3	TRBD1	TRBJ2-1	TGTGCCATCAGCTACAAGGGACAGAGCTCCTACAATGAGCAGTTCTTC	CAISYKGQSSYNEQFF
many	TRBV13	.	TRBJ2-6	TGTGCCAGCAGCTCTGGGGCCAACGTCCTGACTTTC	CASSSGANVLTF
many	TRBV7-8	.	TRBJ1-2	TGTGCCAGCAGCTTAGGCAATAACTATGGCTACACCTTC	CASSLGNNYGYTF
many	TRBV6-2/TRBV6-3	.	TRBJ1-5	TGTGCCAGCAGTTATACGGGGTTCAATCAGCCCCAGCATTTT	CASSYTGFNQPQHF
.	TRBV19	TRBD1	TRBJ1-1	TGTGCCAGTAGTATCCCAGCGACAGGGGGGAACACTGAAGCTTTCTTT	CASSIPATGGNTEAFF
many	TRBV20-1	TRBD2	TRBJ2-3	TGCAGTGCTAGAGAGGCGACTAGCGGTTCAGATACGCAGTATTTT	CSAREATSGSDTQYF
.	TRBV12-3/TRBV12-4	.	TRBJ2-3	TGTGCCAGCAGTTTATTAGGAGGGGGCGAAGATACGCAGTATTTT	CASSLLGGGEDTQYF
few	TRBV13	.	TRBJ2-1	TGTGCCAGCAGCTTACAGACGGAGAGCTCCTACAATGAGCAGTTCTTC	CASSLQTESSYNEQFF
.	TRBV7-9	TRBD2	TRBJ2-3	TGTGCCAGCAGCCCAAGACTAGCGGGAGATCAGCGCACAGATACGCAGTATTTT	CASSPRLAGDQRTDTQYF
many	TRBV6-1	.	TRBJ1-1	TGTGCCAGCAGTGAGGAAGGGTTTTCTGAAGCTTTCTTT	CASSEEGFSEAFF
many	TRBV15	.	TRBJ1-5	TGTGCCACCAGCGGGATATTCTCCTTTAATCAGCCCCAGCATTTT	CATSGIFSFNQPQHF
.	TRBV11-2	TRBD1	TRBJ2-7	TGTGCCAGCAGCTCACCCAGGGGGCAGGGGCCCTACGAGCAGTACTTC	CASSSPRGQGPYEQYF